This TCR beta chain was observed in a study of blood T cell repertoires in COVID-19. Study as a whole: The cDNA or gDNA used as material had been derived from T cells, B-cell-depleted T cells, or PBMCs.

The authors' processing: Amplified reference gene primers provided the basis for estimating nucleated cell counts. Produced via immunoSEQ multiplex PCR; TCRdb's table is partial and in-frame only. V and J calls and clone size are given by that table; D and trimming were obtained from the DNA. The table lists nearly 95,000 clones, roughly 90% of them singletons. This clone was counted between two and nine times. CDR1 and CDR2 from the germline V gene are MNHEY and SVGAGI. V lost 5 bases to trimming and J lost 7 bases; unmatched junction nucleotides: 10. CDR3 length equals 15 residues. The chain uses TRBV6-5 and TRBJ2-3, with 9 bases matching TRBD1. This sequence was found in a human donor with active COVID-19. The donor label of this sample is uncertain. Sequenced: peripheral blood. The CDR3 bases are TGTGCCAGCAGTCGCACGACAGGGGGTACAAATACGCAGTATTTT. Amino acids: CASSRTTGGTNTQYF.